A single sample gave rise to the 14 T cell receptor beta chains below, sequenced in a study of OX40 agonist ivuxolimab in advanced cancers. Method: immunoSEQ multiplex PCR; TCRdb's copy keeps in-frame clones and lacks some. The sample has 15,000 to 25,000 clones, about 89% seen once. The sample here was CD4+ or CD8+ T cells sorted from blood, taken in a trial of the OX40 agonist ivuxolimab. These receptors were collected from an adult with an advanced solid tumor such as melanoma, head and neck, liver or kidney cancer.

In its sample, this clone was seen once. This chain uses TRBV11-2 with TRBJ2-7; D is tentatively TRBD1 or TRBD2 (5 bases each). Per the germline V gene, CDR1 is SGHAT and CDR2 is FQNNGV. The V end was cut by 5 bases, the J end by 0 bases, with 11 bases between. CDR3 length: 14 residues. This CDR3 is CASSPRDGSYEQYF. The CDR3 DNA is TGTGCCAGCAGCCCCCGGGACGGCTCCTACGAGCAGTACTTC.

The chain has TRBV29-1 and TRBJ1-2, with TRBD1 matching 9 bases. V was clipped by 5 bases and J by 8 bases; unmatched bases: 6. CDR1 is SQVTM and CDR2 is ANQGSEA in the germline V gene. The CDR3 is 12 amino acids. The CDR3 nucleotides read TGCAGCGTTACGACAGGGGGGGGAGGCTACACCTTC. Amino acid sequence: CSVTTGGGGYTF.

This clone appeared a single time. V usage is TRBV7-3 and J usage is TRBJ2-2; no clear D. Germline CDR1 and CDR2: SGHTA and FQGTGA. CDR3 length equals 13 residues. Trimming removed 6 bases at V and 7 bases at J, with 12 bases between. CDR3 sequence reads: CASRLSSYGELFF. For the CDR3, the DNA is TGTGCCAGCAGACTGTCGAGCTACGGGGAGCTGTTTTTT.

The chain has TRBV7-9 and TRBJ2-1, with D possibly TRBD2 on 5 matching bases. The CDR3 length is 14 residues. Trimming removed 5 bases at V and 7 bases at J, with 15 bases between. The germline V gene encodes CDR1 SEHNR and CDR2 FQNEAQ (reference sequence). The DNA for the CDR3 is TGTGCCAGCAGCCCACTCGAGGGTAGTAATGAGCAGTTCTTC. Protein product: CASSPLEGSNEQFF. Full variable domain (remainder filled in from reference TRBV7-9 and TRBJ2-1): DTGVSQNPRHKITKRGQNVTFRCDPISEHNRLYWYRQTLGQGPEFLTYFQNEAQLEKSRLLSDRFSAERPKGSFSTLEIQRTEQGDSAMYLCASSPLEGSNEQFFGPGTRLTVL.

The chain has TRBV30 and TRBJ1-6; weak D call: TRBD1 (5 bases). CDR1 and CDR2 from the germline V gene are GTSNPN and SVGIG (reference sequence). CDR3 length: 14 amino acids. The V end was cut by 3 bases, the J end by 7 bases, with 13 bases between. In DNA, the CDR3 is TGTGCCTGGAGCGCTGGGACTGTGAATTCACCCCTCCACTTT. Its protein product is CAWSAGTVNSPLHF. Combining the CDR3 with reference TRBV30 and TRBJ1-6 gives the whole variable domain SQTIHQWPATLVQPVGSPLSLECTVEGTSNPNLYWYRQAAGRGLQLLFYSVGIGQISSEVPQNLSASRPQDRQFILSSKKLLLSDSGFYLCAWSAGTVNSPLHFGNGTRLTVT.

This chain connects TRBV5-5 to TRBJ2-7; D is undetermined. V was trimmed by 1 base and J by 3 bases, leaving 17 bases between them. Germline loops: CDR1 SGHKS, CDR2 YYEKEE (reference sequence). This CDR3 has 16 residues. CDR3 DNA sequence: TGTGCCAGCAGCTTGCTAGGCCCCGGACCGTTCTACGAGCAGTACTTC. Translating it yields CASSLLGPGPFYEQYF.

This chain links TRBV7-9 with TRBJ2-1, with 10 bases that match TRBD2. The CDR3 has 15 residues. The germline V gene has CDR1 SEHNR and CDR2 FQNEAQ (reference sequence). Trimming cost V 1 base and J 9 bases; bases outside gene matches: 6. The CDR3 reads CASSLVLAGVVEQFF. The CDR3 DNA sequence: TGTGCCAGCAGCTTAGTTCTAGCGGGAGTTGTTGAGCAGTTCTTC.

The chain carries TRBV10-3 and TRBJ2-6; 7 nucleotides agree with TRBD1. CDR1 and CDR2 from the germline V gene are ENHRY and SYGVKD. The CDR3 covers 17 residues. The junction had 10 bases not matched to a gene; V was cut back by 7 bases and J by 1 base. The CDR3 region is CAIKLGTVPSGANVLTF. The CDR3 region has the DNA TGTGCCATCAAACTAGGGACAGTACCTTCTGGGGCCAACGTCCTGACTTTC.

The J gene is TRBJ1-6, the V gene TRBV13, with a weak D call TRBD1 (5 bases). The CDR3 runs 14 residues. Trimming took 3 bases from V and 7 from J, leaving 10 bases between them. The germline V gene encodes CDR1 PRHDT and CDR2 FYEKMQ (reference sequence). The CDR3 loop is CASSLGTVNSPLHF. The CDR3 coding sequence is TGTGCCAGCAGCTTGGGGACCGTCAATTCACCCCTCCACTTT.

The chain couples TRBV9 to TRBJ2-7, with D possibly being TRBD1 or TRBD2 (7 bases each). The germline V and J ends were trimmed by 3 bases and 4 bases, with 17 bases remaining between them. The CDR3 runs 15 residues. Germline lookup yields CDR1 SGDLS and CDR2 YYNGEE. CDR3 nucleotides: TGTGCCAGCAGCGAAGGGGGCGGGAGCAGTTACGAGCAGTACTTC. It is translated as CASSEGGGSSYEQYF.

The V and J genes are TRBV9 and TRBJ2-1; TRBD2 agrees at 12 bases. The germline V gene has CDR1 SGDLS and CDR2 YYNGEE. This CDR3 has 18 amino acids. V was pared by 0 bases and J by 5 bases, with 9 bases of the junction left unmatched. The CDR3 reads CASSVEGLAGGLDNEQFF. CDR3 nucleotide sequence: TGTGCCAGCAGCGTAGAGGGTCTAGCGGGAGGGCTCGACAATGAGCAGTTCTTC. The whole variable domain, remainder taken from reference TRBV9 and TRBJ2-1, is DSGVTQTPKHLITATGQRVTLRCSPRSGDLSVYWYQQSLDQGLQFLIQYYNGEERAKGNILERFSAQQFPDLHSELNLSSLELGDSALYFCASSVEGLAGGLDNEQFFGPGTRLTVL.

The rearrangement links TRBV6-5 to TRBJ1-5, with TRBD1 matching 8 bases. CDR1 is MNHEY and CDR2 is SVGAGI in the germline V gene. The V and J ends lost 8 bases and 6 bases, in that order; junction bases with no gene match: 6. The CDR3 covers 13 residues. The CDR3 DNA reads as TGTGCCAGCTTGGACAGGGCGAGTCAGCCCCAGCATTTT. It translates to CASLDRASQPQHF.

V gene TRBV6-1 combines with J gene TRBJ2-2, with D unclear. The CDR3 has 12 amino acids. V lost 7 bases and J lost 4, with 7 bases in between. The germline V gene has CDR1 MNHNS and CDR2 SASEGT. The chain's CDR3 is CASTSFTGELFF. The CDR3 DNA sequence: TGTGCCAGCACGTCCTTCACCGGGGAGCTGTTTTTT.

The V call is TRBV27, the J call TRBJ2-7; D unresolved. This CDR3 contains 14 residues. Germline V lookup: CDR1 MNHEY, CDR2 SMNVEV (reference sequence). Deletions cut 3 bases from V and 2 bases from J, with 11 bases between. The DNA of the CDR3 is TGTGCCAGCAGTTTTAGAGCGCAGGCCTACGAGCAGTACTTC. Translated: CASSFRAQAYEQYF.